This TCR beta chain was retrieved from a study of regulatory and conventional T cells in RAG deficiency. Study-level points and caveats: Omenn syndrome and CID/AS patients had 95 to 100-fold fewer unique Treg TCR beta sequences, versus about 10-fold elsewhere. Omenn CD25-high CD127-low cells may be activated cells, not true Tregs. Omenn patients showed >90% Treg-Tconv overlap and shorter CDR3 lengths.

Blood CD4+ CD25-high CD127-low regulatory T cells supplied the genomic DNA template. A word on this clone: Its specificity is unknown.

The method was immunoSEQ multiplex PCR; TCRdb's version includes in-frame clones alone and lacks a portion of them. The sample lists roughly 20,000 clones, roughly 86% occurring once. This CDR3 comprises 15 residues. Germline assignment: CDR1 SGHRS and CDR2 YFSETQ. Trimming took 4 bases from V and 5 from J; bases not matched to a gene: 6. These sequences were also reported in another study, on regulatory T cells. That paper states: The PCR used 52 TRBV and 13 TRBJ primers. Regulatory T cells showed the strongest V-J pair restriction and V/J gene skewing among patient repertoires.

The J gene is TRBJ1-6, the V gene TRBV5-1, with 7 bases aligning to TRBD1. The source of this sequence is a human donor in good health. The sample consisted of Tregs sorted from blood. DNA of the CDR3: TGCGCCAGCAGCGACCGGGACAGTGATAATTCACCCCTCCACTTT. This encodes CASSDRDSDNSPLHF.